These 29 T cell receptor beta chains came from one sample sequenced in a study of T cells in Graves' hyperthyroidism and ophthalmopathy. Regions amplified from RNA transcripts were the TCR beta CDR3 regions. First-round RT-PCR with HTBI primers amplified the TCR CDR3 region. A single record per CDR3 protein comes from TCRdb applying MiXCR to the multiplex PCR reads. Here the sample spans about 840,000 distinct CDR3 sequences, roughly 40% being singletons. Material: blood. The receptors here all came from a man aged 18 to 35 with Graves' hyperthyroidism.

In its sample, this clonotype was seen a few times. The genes are TRBV2 and TRBJ2-2; D is unresolved. The V end was cut by 2 bases, the J end by 1 base, with 8 bases between. Per germline, CDR1 SNHLY and CDR2 FYNNEI. The CDR3 covers 15 residues. As DNA, the CDR3 is TGTGCCAGCAGTGAACACTTCGTGAACACCGGGGAGCTGTTTTTT. Its translation: CASSEHFVNTGELFF.

This clonotype was picked up a small number of times. This rearrangement joins TRBV20-1 to TRBJ1-5; the match to TRBD1 covers 9 bases. Germline CDR1 reads DFQATT; CDR2 reads SNEGSKA (reference sequence). The CDR3 extends over 14 amino acids. V dropped 6 bases and J dropped 4; count of bases not matched to a gene: 7. The CDR3 reads CSAQLGTGNQPQHF. CDR3 nucleotides: TGCAGTGCGCAGCTCGGGACAGGGAATCAGCCCCAGCATTTT.

The chain uses TRBV19 and TRBJ1-2; 8 nucleotides agree with TRBD1. Germline V lookup: CDR1 LNHDA, CDR2 SQIVND (reference sequence). V lost 3 bases, J lost 6 bases, and 6 bases stayed unmatched. This CDR3 has 14 residues. In nucleotides, the CDR3 is TGTGCCAGTAGTATCGACAGGGGATCGCATGGCTACACCTTC. It encodes CASSIDRGSHGYTF. Using reference TRBV19 and TRBJ1-2 for the parts outside the CDR3, the full variable domain is DGGITQSPKYLFRKEGQNVTLSCEQNLNHDAMYWYRQDPGQGLRLIYYSQIVNDFQKGDIAEGYSVSREKKESFPLTVTSAQKNPTAFYLCASSIDRGSHGYTFGSGTRLTVV.

This clonotype was picked up many times. Germline and junction disagree at one end, which may indicate a read error. The gene calls are TRBV6-5 and TRBJ1-1; TRBD1 aligns across 9 bases. This CDR3 spans 11 amino acids. Germline V lookup: CDR1 MNHEY, CDR2 SVGAGI. CDR3 loop: CASGQGTEAFF. CDR3 coding DNA: TGCGCCAGCGGACAGGGGACTGAAGCTTTCTTT.

This clonotype was detected a few times. The chain carries TRBV7-2 and TRBJ2-7; TRBD2 matches 14 bases. Per germline, CDR1 SGHTA and CDR2 FQGNSA. The CDR3 runs 19 residues. The ends lost 2 bases at V and 0 bases at J; junction bases unmatched: 9. The CDR3 spells CASSLRGRTSGGSSYEQYF. The CDR3 DNA follows: TGTGCCAGCAGCTTAAGGGGGAGGACTAGCGGGGGGAGCTCCTACGAGCAGTACTTC.

There are a few counts of this clonotype. The chain joins TRBV6-4 to TRBJ2-2, with D unclear. This CDR3 comprises 15 residues. Per the germline V gene, CDR1 is MRHNA and CDR2 is SNTAGT. V lost 5 bases to trimming and J lost 7 bases, with 17 bases between them. The CDR3 spells CASSPGPDEHGELFF. CDR3 nucleotide sequence: TGTGCCAGCAGTCCCGGGCCAGATGAGCACGGGGAGCTGTTTTTT.

The genes are TRBV7-2 and TRBJ2-5; D may correspond to TRBD1 or TRBD2 (6 bases each). This CDR3 has 15 residues. Trimming left V 5 bases short and J 5 bases short, with 18 bases between. CDR1 and CDR2 (germline): SGHTA, FQGNSA. The CDR3: CASSHGGRGRETQYF. The CDR3 DNA follows: TGTGCCAGCAGCCACGGGGGCAGGGGACGGGAGACCCAGTACTTC.

The rearrangement uses TRBV2 and TRBJ1-1; unclear D gene. The CDR3 loop spans 12 amino acids. V gave up 5 bases and J gave up 10 bases, with 14 bases separating them. CDR1 is SNHLY and CDR2 is FYNNEI in the germline V gene. The CDR3 sequence: CASSLKGFAAFF. CDR3 DNA sequence: TGTGCCAGCAGTTTGAAGGGATTCGCAGCTTTCTTT.

This clonotype turned up a few times. The chain uses TRBV11-2 and TRBJ2-7, with D perhaps TRBD1 or TRBD2 (5 bases each). The V gene lost 6 bases and the J gene lost 2 bases, with 17 bases spanning the gap. The CDR3 has 15 residues. Germline-derived CDR1 and CDR2 are SGHAT and FQNNGV. CDR3 DNA: TGTGCCAGCAGAAGGGGTCAGCGGACCGCCTACGAGCAGTACTTC. Translating gives CASRRGQRTAYEQYF.

In this sample, this clonotype turned up a few times. The chain has TRBV5-6 and TRBJ2-7; D might be TRBD2 (5 bases). The ends were cut back, 4 bases at V and 3 bases at J, with 20 bases in the middle. Germline loops: CDR1 SGHDT, CDR2 YYEEEE. The CDR3 is 16 residues long. In DNA, the CDR3 is TGTGCCAGCAGCCTGGCACGCGTTTCCGACTACTACGAGCAGTACTTC. Its protein is CASSLARVSDYYEQYF.

This clonotype was observed many times. The chain joins TRBV25-1 to TRBJ2-5, with D maybe TRBD1 (6 bases). CDR1 MGHDK and CDR2 SYGVNS come from the germline V gene. V gave up 6 bases and J gave up 2 bases, with 13 bases separating them. The CDR3 loop spans 14 amino acids. The CDR3 loop reads CASRLQGSQETQYF. The CDR3 DNA reads TGTGCCAGCAGGTTACAGGGTTCTCAAGAGACCCAGTACTTC.

At least ten counts were recorded for this clonotype. This sequence joins TRBV7-2 and TRBJ1-4; 9 bases map to TRBD1. The CDR3 totals 13 residues. Per germline, CDR1 SGHTA and CDR2 FQGNSA. V dropped 5 bases and J dropped 13; count of bases not matched to a gene: 8. CDR3 nucleotide sequence: TGTGCCAGCAGCCATCAGTCGGGACAGGGACTGTTTTTT. Amino acid sequence: CASSHQSGQGLFF.

This clonotype was seen repeatedly, ten times or more. The chain uses TRBV7-2 and TRBJ1-5; D is unclear. The CDR3 has 12 residues. The ends were cut back, 5 bases at V and 4 bases at J, with 6 bases in the middle. CDR1 is SGHTA, CDR2 FQGNSA, per germline. The CDR3 region is CASSDGNQPQHF. The CDR3 nucleotides read TGTGCCAGCAGCGACGGGAATCAGCCCCAGCATTTT.

Of note for this clonotype: A much larger clone lies one base from this, so it may be a read error. The CDR3 here is CSGWTEGVGETQYF. DNA for the CDR3: TGCAGCGGTTGGACAGAGGGCGTCGGGGAGACCCAGTACTTC. The chain joins TRBV29-1 to TRBJ2-5; D might be TRBD1 (6 bases). CDR1 is SQVTM and CDR2 is ANQGSEA in the germline V gene. V was cut by 7 bases and J by 5 bases, with 20 bases left in between. This CDR3 spans 14 amino acids.

This clonotype was found many times. The chain carries TRBV11-2 and TRBJ1-3, with D uncertain. V was cut by 3 bases and J by 6 bases, with 3 bases left in between. This CDR3 is 11 amino acids long. Germline CDR1 SGHAT, CDR2 FQNNGV. The CDR3 bases are TGTGCCAGCAGCTTGCTAAACACCATATATTTT. This encodes CASSLLNTIYF. Combining the CDR3 with reference TRBV11-2 and TRBJ1-3 gives the whole variable domain EAGVAQSPRYKIIEKRQSVAFWCNPISGHATLYWYQQILGQGPKLLIQFQNNGVVDDSQLPKDRFSAERLKGVDSTLKIQPAKLEDSAVYLCASSLLNTIYFGEGSWLTVV.

Concerning this clonotype: A much larger clone lies one base from this, so it may be a read error. The chain recombines TRBV19 with TRBJ1-1; 12 bases are shared with TRBD1. This CDR3 region has 14 residues. Germline V lookup: CDR1 LNHDA, CDR2 SQIVND (reference sequence). The CDR3 loop reads CATGTGGIGTKAFF. DNA of the CDR3: TGTGCCACCGGGACAGGGGGCATCGGCACTAAAGCTTTCTTT.

Worth noting for this clonotype: A much more abundant neighbour one base away suggests this may be a read error. The V call is TRBV12-3 or TRBV12-4, the J call TRBJ1-6; D is uncertain. The CDR3 is 12 residues long. CDR3 loop: CAGSLQTRPLHF. The CDR3 nucleotides read TGTGCCGGCAGTTTACAAACGCGACCCCTCCACTTT.

The chain links TRBV7-2 to TRBJ1-5, with D maybe TRBD1 (5 bases). Germline assignment: CDR1 SGHTA and CDR2 FQGNSA. V lost 5 bases, J lost 2 bases, and 13 bases lay in between. The length of the CDR3 is 15 residues. The CDR3 loop is CASSPRRGGNQPQHF. In DNA, the CDR3 is TGTGCCAGCAGCCCCCGGAGGGGCGGCAATCAGCCCCAGCATTTT.

The table lists this clonotype with many counts. The chain joins TRBV13 to TRBJ1-2, with D maybe TRBD1 (5 bases). With 0 bases removed from V and 4 bases from J, the gap between germline ends came to 12 bases. CDR1 and CDR2 from the germline V gene are PRHDT and FYEKMQ (reference sequence). This CDR3 has 15 residues. For the CDR3, the DNA is TGTGCCAGCAGCTTAGGGGCAGGGTTCGCCTATGGCTACACCTTC. Translation: CASSLGAGFAYGYTF.

This clonotype was found a few times. The chain carries TRBV6-5 and TRBJ2-2; weak D call: TRBD1 (5 bases). V lost 7 bases and J 3 bases, leaving 12 bases between the germline ends. There are 14 residues in the CDR3. Per the germline V gene, CDR1 is MNHEY and CDR2 is SVGAGI. DNA of the CDR3: TGTGCCAGCACGTTCCGCAGGGACACCGGGGAGCTGTTTTTT. Protein sequence: CASTFRRDTGELFF.

This clonotype was counted ten times or more. This chain joins TRBV12-3 or TRBV12-4 and TRBJ1-3, with D unclear. Trimming left V 5 bases short and J 9 bases short, with 11 bases between. This CDR3 contains 12 residues. Here the CDR3 reads CASSPPFGTIYF. The CDR3 nucleotides read TGTGCCAGCAGTCCCCCTTTCGGCACCATATATTTT.

As concerns this clonotype: Because it lacks the conserved phenylalanine or tryptophan at the end, this CDR3 is likely a read error. The chain carries TRBV5-6 and TRBJ2-7; a weak D match, TRBD2 (6 bases). The CDR3 is 15 residues long. Germline V lookup: CDR1 SGHDT, CDR2 YYEEEE. V shed 2 bases and J shed 3 bases, with 15 bases lying between them. Written as DNA, the CDR3 is TGTGCCAGCAGCTTCCGATTCGGGAGTGGCTACGAGCAGTACCTC. Its protein product is CASSFRFGSGYEQYL.

This chain joins TRBV10-3 and TRBJ2-5; 9 bases are shared with TRBD2. Unmatched junction bases numbered 5, after V lost 10 bases and J lost 5 bases. Germline CDR1 is ENHRY and CDR2 is SYGVKD. The CDR3 extends over 12 amino acids. Here the CDR3 DNA reads TGTGCCACCGGACTAGCGATGGAGACCCAGTACTTC. Translation: CATGLAMETQYF.

Notes on this clonotype: The germline gene is not matched at one end of the junction; a read error may be the cause. V usage is TRBV5-1 and J usage is TRBJ1-1; D is unclear. The CDR3 length is 15 residues. Germline-derived CDR1 and CDR2 are SGHRS and YFSETQ. The CDR3 nucleotides read TGCGCCAGCAGCTTTATAGGACCGCTGAACACTGAAGCTTCCTTT. Protein product: CASSFIGPLNTEASF.

The gene calls are TRBV20-1 and TRBJ2-7; 9 nucleotides match TRBD2. In germline, CDR1 is DFQATT, CDR2 SNEGSKA (reference sequence). The CDR3 is made up of 16 amino acids. The ends lost 1 base at V and 7 bases at J; junction bases unmatched: 14. The CDR3 DNA reads TGCAGTGCTAGAGCGAGTGGGGAAGCGGGAGGATCGGAGCAGTACTTC. Its protein product is CSARASGEAGGSEQYF.

The V gene is TRBV25-1, the J gene TRBJ1-3; D might be TRBD1 (5 bases). Trimming cost V 11 bases and J 1 base, with 21 bases left between them. The CDR3 covers 16 residues. Germline CDR1 reads MGHDK; CDR2 reads SYGVNS. CDR3 region: CAFVRDGELSGNTIYF. In nucleotides, the CDR3 is TGTGCCTTTGTTAGGGACGGGGAACTATCTGGAAACACCATATATTTT.

The rearrangement links TRBV5-8 to TRBJ1-1; unclear D gene. The CDR3 contains 12 residues. V lost 4 bases and J 7 bases, leaving 11 bases between the germline ends. The germline V gene has CDR1 SGHTS and CDR2 YDEGEE. Here the CDR3 reads CASSPARGEAFF. The CDR3 bases are TGTGCCAGCAGCCCTGCCCGGGGTGAAGCTTTCTTT.

This clonotype occurred a few times. This sequence joins TRBV6-5 and TRBJ1-6; 7 bases are a match to TRBD1. Unmatched junction bases numbered 14, after V lost 6 bases and J lost 6 bases. CDR1 is MNHEY, CDR2 SVGAGI, per germline. The CDR3 contains 17 residues. This CDR3 reads CASRITSRQGLNSPLHF. The CDR3 DNA is TGTGCCAGCAGGATAACCTCACGACAGGGACTTAATTCACCCCTCCACTTT.

This clonotype has at least ten counts. The chain has TRBV7-9 and TRBJ1-4; D may be TRBD1 (5 bases). The CDR3 is 13 amino acids. Germline lookup yields CDR1 SEHNR and CDR2 FQNEAQ (reference sequence). Trimming left V 6 bases short and J 8 bases short, with 13 bases between. CDR3: CASSFRVGEKLFF. DNA of the CDR3: TGTGCCAGCAGTTTCAGGGTTGGGGAAAAACTGTTTTTT.